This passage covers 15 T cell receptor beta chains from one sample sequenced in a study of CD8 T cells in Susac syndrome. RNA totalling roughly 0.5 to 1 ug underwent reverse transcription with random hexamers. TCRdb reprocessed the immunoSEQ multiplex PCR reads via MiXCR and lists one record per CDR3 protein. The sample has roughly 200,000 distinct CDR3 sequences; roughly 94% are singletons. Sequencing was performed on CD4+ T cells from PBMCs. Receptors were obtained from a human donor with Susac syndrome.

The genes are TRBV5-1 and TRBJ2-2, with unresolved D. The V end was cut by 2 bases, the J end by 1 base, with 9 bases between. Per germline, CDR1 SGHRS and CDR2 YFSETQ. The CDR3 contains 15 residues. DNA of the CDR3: TGCGCCAGCAGCTTCGACGGCCAGAACACCGGGGAGCTGTTTTTT. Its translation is CASSFDGQNTGELFF.

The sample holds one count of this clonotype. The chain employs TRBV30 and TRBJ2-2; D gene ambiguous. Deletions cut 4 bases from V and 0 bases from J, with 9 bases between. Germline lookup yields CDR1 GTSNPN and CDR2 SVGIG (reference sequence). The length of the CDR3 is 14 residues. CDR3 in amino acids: CAWTRLSNTGELFF. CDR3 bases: TGTGCCTGGACACGACTTTCGAACACCGGGGAGCTGTTTTTT.

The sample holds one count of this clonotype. In DNA, the CDR3 is TGTGCCAGCAAGCTTCTCTCGGCGGGCTCTGGGGATACGCAGTATTTT. Its protein product is CASKLLSAGSGDTQYF. The chain employs TRBV6-2 or TRBV6-3 and TRBJ2-3; possible D gene TRBD2, 5 bases. Germline V lookup: CDR1 MNHEY, CDR2 SVGEGT. CDR3 size: 16 residues. Trimming shortened V by 7 bases and J by 6 bases, and 23 bases separated the two germline ends.

CDR3 DNA: TGTGCCAGCAGCTTACGGGTCGGCAGACGCACAGATACGCAGTATTTT. Its translation is CASSLRVGRRTDTQYF. V and J are TRBV7-8 and TRBJ2-3; D is unresolved. Trimming pared 2 bases from V and 1 base from J, leaving 13 bases between. There are 16 residues in the CDR3. Per germline, CDR1 SGHVS and CDR2 FQNEAQ.

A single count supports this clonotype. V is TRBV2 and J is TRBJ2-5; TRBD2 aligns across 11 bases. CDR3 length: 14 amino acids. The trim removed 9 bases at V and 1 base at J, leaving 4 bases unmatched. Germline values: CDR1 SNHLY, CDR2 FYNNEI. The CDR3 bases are TGTGCCAGGAATAGCGGGAGGGCCCAAGAGACCCAGTACTTC. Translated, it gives CARNSGRAQETQYF.

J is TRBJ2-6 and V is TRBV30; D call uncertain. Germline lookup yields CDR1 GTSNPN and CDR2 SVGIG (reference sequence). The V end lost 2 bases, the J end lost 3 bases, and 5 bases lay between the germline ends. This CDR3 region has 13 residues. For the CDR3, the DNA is TGTGCCTGGAGTCCAGGTGGGGCCAACGTCCTGACTTTC. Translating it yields CAWSPGGANVLTF.

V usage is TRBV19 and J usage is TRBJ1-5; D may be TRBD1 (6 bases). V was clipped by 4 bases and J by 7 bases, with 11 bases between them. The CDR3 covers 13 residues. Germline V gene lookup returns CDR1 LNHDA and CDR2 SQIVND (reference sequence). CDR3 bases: TGTGCCAGTAGTACGGCAGGGGAACAGCCCCAGCATTTT. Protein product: CASSTAGEQPQHF. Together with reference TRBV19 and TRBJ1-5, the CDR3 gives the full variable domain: DGGITQSPKYLFRKEGQNVTLSCEQNLNHDAMYWYRQDPGQGLRLIYYSQIVNDFQKGDIAEGYSVSREKKESFPLTVTSAQKNPTAFYLCASSTAGEQPQHFGDGTRLSIL.

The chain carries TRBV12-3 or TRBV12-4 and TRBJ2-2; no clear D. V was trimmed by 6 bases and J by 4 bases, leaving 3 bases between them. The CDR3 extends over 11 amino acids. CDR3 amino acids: CASSVTGELFF. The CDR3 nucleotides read TGTGCCAGCAGCGTCACCGGGGAGCTGTTTTTT.

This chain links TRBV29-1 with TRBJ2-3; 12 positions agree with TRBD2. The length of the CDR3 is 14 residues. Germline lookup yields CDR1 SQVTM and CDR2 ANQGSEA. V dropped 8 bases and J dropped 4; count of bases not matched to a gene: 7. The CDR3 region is CSIRLAGVADTQYF. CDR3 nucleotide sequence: TGCAGCATCCGACTAGCGGGAGTGGCAGATACGCAGTATTTT.

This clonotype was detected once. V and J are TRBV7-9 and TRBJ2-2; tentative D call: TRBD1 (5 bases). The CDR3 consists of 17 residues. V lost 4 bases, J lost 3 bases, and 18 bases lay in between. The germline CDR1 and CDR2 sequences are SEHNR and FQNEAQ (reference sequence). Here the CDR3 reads CASSSRIQVVDTGELFF. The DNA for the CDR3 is TGTGCCAGCAGCTCGAGGATACAGGTAGTGGACACCGGGGAGCTGTTTTTT.

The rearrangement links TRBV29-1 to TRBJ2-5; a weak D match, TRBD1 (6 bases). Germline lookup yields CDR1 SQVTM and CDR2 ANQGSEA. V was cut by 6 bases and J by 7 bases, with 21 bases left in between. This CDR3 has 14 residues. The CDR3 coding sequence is TGCAGCGTCCCACGACAGGCTCACCCCGGGACCCAGTACTTC. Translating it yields CSVPRQAHPGTQYF.

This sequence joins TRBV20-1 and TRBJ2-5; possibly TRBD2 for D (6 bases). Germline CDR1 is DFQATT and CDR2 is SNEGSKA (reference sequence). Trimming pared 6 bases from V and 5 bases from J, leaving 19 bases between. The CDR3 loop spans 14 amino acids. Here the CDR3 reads CSAGGWEPGETQYF. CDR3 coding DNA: TGCAGTGCCGGGGGTTGGGAGCCAGGGGAGACCCAGTACTTC.

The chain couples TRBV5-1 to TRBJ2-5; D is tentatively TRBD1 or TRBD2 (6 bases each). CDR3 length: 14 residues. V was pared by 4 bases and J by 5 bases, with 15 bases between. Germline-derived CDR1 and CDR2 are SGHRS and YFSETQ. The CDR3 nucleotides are TGCGCCAGCAGCGCGGGACACTACGGGGAGACCCAGTACTTC. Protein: CASSAGHYGETQYF.

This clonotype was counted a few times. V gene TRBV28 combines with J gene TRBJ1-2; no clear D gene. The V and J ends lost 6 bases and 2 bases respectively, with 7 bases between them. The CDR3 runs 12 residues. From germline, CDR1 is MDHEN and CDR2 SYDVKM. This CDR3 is CASSSGNYGYTF. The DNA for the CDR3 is TGTGCCAGCAGCTCCGGGAACTATGGCTACACCTTC.

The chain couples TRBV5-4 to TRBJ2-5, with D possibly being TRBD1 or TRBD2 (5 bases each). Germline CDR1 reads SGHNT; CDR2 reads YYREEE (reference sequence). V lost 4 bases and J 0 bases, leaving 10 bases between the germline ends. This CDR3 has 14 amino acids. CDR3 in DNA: TGTGCCAGCAGCGCTCCGGGACACCAAGAGACCCAGTACTTC. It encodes CASSAPGHQETQYF.